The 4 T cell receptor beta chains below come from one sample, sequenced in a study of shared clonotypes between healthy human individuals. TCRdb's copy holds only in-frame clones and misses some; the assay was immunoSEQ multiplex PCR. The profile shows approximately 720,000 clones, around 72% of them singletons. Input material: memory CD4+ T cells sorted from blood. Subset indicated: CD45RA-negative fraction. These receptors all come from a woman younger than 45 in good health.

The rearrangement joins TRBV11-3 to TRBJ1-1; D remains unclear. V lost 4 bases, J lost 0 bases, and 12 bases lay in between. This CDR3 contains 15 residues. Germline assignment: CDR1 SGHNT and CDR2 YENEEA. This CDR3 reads CASSSGRTMNTEAFF. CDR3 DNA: TGTGCCAGCAGCTCAGGCCGAACGATGAACACTGAAGCTTTCTTT.

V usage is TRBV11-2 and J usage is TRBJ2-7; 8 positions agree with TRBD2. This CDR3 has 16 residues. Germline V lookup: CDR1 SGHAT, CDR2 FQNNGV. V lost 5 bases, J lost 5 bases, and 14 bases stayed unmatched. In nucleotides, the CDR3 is TGTGCCAGCAGCCCGAGGGGACTAGGAAGGTCCCACGAGCAGTACTTC. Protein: CASSPRGLGRSHEQYF.

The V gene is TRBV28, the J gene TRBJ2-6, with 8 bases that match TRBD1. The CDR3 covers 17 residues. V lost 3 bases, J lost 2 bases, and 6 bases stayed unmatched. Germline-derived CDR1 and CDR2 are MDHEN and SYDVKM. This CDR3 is CASSLAGGLTGANVLTF. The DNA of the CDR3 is TGTGCCAGCAGTTTGGCAGGGGGCTTAACTGGGGCCAACGTCCTGACTTTC.

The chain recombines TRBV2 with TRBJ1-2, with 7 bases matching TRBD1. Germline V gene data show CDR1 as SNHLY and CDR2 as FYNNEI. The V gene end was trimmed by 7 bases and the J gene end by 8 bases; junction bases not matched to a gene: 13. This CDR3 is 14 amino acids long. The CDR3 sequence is CASTVGQFASGYTF. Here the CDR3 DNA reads TGTGCCAGCACGGTGGGACAGTTTGCTTCAGGCTACACCTTC. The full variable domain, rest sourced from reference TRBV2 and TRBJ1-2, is EPEVTQTPSHQVTQMGQEVILRCVPISNHLYFYWYRQILGQKVEFLVSFYNNEISEKSEIFDDQFSVERPDGSNFTLKIRSTKLEDSAMYFCASTVGQFASGYTFGSGTRLTVV.